A single sample is the source of the 5 T cell receptor beta chains below, sequenced in a study of blood T cell repertoires in COVID-19. Generated by immunoSEQ multiplex PCR, the TCRdb table keeps only in-frame clones and is missing some. This sample carries some 380,000 clones, 80% to 90% of them seen once, and the ten largest clones take 1% to 1.5%. The sample consisted of PBMCs or T cells enriched from blood (not recorded which). These receptors originate from a man aged 25-45 years who had recovered from COVID-19.

Here the CDR3 DNA reads TGTGCCAGCAGCTTAGATGTCCGGGGGAATACTGAAGCTTTCTTT. Translating gives CASSLDVRGNTEAFF. J is TRBJ1-1 and V is TRBV11-2, with TRBD1 as a possible D gene (5 bases). The V end lost 0 bases, the J end lost 5 bases, and 13 bases lay between the germline ends. The CDR3 totals 15 residues. Per the germline V gene, CDR1 is SGHAT and CDR2 is FQNNGV.

In DNA, the CDR3 is TGTGCCAGCAGTGAAGGAAGACAGGGGGCAGTGTATGGCTACACCTTC. Its translation: CASSEGRQGAVYGYTF. The chain employs TRBV2 and TRBJ1-2; TRBD1 agrees at 10 bases. The CDR3 is made up of 16 amino acids. Germline lookup yields CDR1 SNHLY and CDR2 FYNNEI. With V trimmed by 1 base and J by 5 bases, 7 bases remained unmatched.

The rearrangement uses TRBV18 and TRBJ2-5; D might be TRBD1 (6 bases). Germline V CDR1 and CDR2: KGHSH, LQKENI. The CDR3 totals 15 residues. Trimming took off 0 bases at V and 1 base at J, with 9 bases between the two ends. The CDR3 nucleotides read TGTGCCAGCTCACCACCTAGAGGGGGCCAAGAGACCCAGTACTTC. Residues: CASSPPRGGQETQYF.

This chain links TRBV6-6 with TRBJ1-2, with TRBD1 matching 7 bases. This CDR3 contains 13 residues. V lost 5 bases to trimming and J lost 5 bases; unmatched junction nucleotides: 5. CDR1 MNHNY and CDR2 SVGAGI come from the germline V gene (reference sequence). The CDR3 loop reads CASSHQGVYGYTF. In DNA form, the CDR3 reads TGTGCCAGCAGTCACCAGGGGGTATATGGCTACACCTTC.

The rearrangement joins TRBV5-1 to TRBJ2-7, with TRBD1 matching 7 bases. CDR1 SGHRS and CDR2 YFSETQ come from the germline V gene. The V and J ends lost 8 bases and 6 bases, in that order; junction bases with no gene match: 14. The CDR3 is 14 amino acids. The CDR3 DNA follows: TGCGCCAGGCGACAGGGACGCTTATGTCCCGAGCAGTACTTC. Encoded protein: CARRQGRLCPEQYF.